This T cell receptor beta chain stems from a study of T cells after yellow fever vaccination. Overall study results and limits: Subsequent booster samples again held most clones from primary vaccination (around 96% CD4, about 90% CD8).

TCRdb recomputed calls from the 5' RACE reads with MiXCR, one row per CDR3 protein. The sample has a few hundred thousand distinct CDR3 sequences, around 6.5% seen once. This clonotype was counted ten times or more. Its specificity is not known. Per the germline V gene, CDR1 is SGHRS and CDR2 is YFSETQ. There are 15 residues in the CDR3. Unmatched junction bases numbered 7, after V lost 4 bases and J lost 4 bases. The V and J genes are TRBV5-1 and TRBJ2-7; TRBD2 matches 11 bases. This specimen consisted of PBMCs, obtained 5 days after the yellow fever booster vaccination. The clonotype was recovered from a man aged 25-40 years who received the YFV17D yellow fever vaccine. The CDR3 is CASSTTGTSGYEQYF. As DNA, the CDR3 is TGCGCCAGCAGCACCACCGGGACTAGCGGATACGAGCAGTACTTC.